The present T cell receptor (beta chain) was sequenced within a study of beta chain features in type 1 diabetes. Whole-study context: The samples had 85 million to 140 million sorted cells examined in all.

Only one heparinised blood draw was taken per donor, and its volume averaged approximately 120 mL. Purity exceeding 95% was reached by all sorted populations. Trimming took off 8 bases at V and 0 bases at J, with 11 bases between the two ends. In germline, CDR1 is SGHTA, CDR2 FQGNSA. The length of the CDR3 is 13 residues. The whole isolated RNA underwent reverse transcription, so sequencing captured expressed TCRB transcripts. Profiled with immunoSEQ multiplex PCR; TCRdb holds only in-frame clones, not every one. The sample consists of more than 85,000 clones, roughly 40% of them appearing once. This receptor was identified in a woman between 18 and 30 years old in good health. The chain couples TRBV7-2 to TRBJ2-7; tentative D call: TRBD1 (6 bases). Sequencing input: stem cell memory CD4+ T cells from blood. DNA for the CDR3: TGTGCCAGCCGAGACAGGTACTCCTACGAGCAGTACTTC. Translating gives CASRDRYSYEQYF.